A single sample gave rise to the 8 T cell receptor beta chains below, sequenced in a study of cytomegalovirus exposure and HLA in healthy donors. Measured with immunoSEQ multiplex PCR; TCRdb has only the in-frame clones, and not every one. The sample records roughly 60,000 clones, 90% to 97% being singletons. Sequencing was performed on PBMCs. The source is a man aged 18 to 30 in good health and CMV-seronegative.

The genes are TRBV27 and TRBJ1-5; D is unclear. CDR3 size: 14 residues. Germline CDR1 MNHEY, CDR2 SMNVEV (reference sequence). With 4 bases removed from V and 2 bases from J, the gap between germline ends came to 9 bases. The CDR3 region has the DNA TGTGCCAGCAGTTCAGTCGGAGGCAATCAGCCCCAGCATTTT. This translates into CASSSVGGNQPQHF.

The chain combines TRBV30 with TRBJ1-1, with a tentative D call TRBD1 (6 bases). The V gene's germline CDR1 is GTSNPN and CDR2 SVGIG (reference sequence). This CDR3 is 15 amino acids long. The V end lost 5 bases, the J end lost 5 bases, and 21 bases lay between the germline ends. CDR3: CAWEDRTTGKTEAFF. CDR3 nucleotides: TGTGCCTGGGAAGACCGGACCACAGGGAAGACTGAAGCTTTCTTT.

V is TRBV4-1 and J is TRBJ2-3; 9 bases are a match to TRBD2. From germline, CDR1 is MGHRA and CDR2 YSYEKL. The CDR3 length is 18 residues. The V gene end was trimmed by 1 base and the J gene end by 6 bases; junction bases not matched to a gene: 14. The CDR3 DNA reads TGCGCCAGCAGCCAAGGTCGCGGGAGGGCCGGAAGGTATGATACGCAGTATTTT. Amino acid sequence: CASSQGRGRAGRYDTQYF.

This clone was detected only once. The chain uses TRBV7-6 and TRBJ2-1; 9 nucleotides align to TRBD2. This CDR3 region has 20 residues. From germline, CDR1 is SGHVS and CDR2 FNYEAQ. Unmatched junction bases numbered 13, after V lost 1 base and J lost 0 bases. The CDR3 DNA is TGTGCCAGCAGCTTAGTCCCACTAGCGGGCATACTTAGCTCCTACAATGAGCAGTTCTTC. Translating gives CASSLVPLAGILSSYNEQFF.

The CDR3 region is CASSMGDSGTSGRYPQYF. CDR3 sequence (DNA): TGTGCCAGTAGTATGGGGGACTCCGGGACTAGCGGGAGATATCCGCAGTATTTT. The genes are TRBV19 and TRBJ2-3; 14 nucleotides align to TRBD2. V shed 3 bases and J 10 bases; nucleotides not matched to a gene: 15. Germline CDR1 is LNHDA and CDR2 is SQIVND (reference sequence). The CDR3 has 18 amino acids.

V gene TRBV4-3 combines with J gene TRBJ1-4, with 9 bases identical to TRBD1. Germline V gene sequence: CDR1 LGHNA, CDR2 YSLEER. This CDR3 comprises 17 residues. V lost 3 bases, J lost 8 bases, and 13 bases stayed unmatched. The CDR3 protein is CASSHTGTGIRREKLFF. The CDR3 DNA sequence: TGCGCCAGCAGCCATACCGGGACAGGGATCCGACGGGAAAAACTGTTTTTT.

CDR3 nucleotide sequence: TGTGCCAGCTCACCAATCACAGGCAATCAGCCCCAGCATTTT. Protein sequence: CASSPITGNQPQHF. The chain joins TRBV18 to TRBJ1-5; D gene ambiguous. The ends were cut back, 2 bases at V and 2 bases at J, with 7 bases in the middle. The CDR3 runs 14 residues. Germline lookup yields CDR1 KGHSH and CDR2 LQKENI.

The CDR3 reads CASSFGQAYEQYF. CDR3 bases: TGTGCCAGCAGCTTTGGACAAGCCTACGAGCAGTACTTC. The chain is built from TRBV7-9 and TRBJ2-7; D perhaps matches TRBD1 (5 bases). Germline assignment: CDR1 SEHNR and CDR2 FQNEAQ (reference sequence). The CDR3 consists of 13 residues. Trimming pared 3 bases from V and 2 bases from J, leaving 8 bases between.